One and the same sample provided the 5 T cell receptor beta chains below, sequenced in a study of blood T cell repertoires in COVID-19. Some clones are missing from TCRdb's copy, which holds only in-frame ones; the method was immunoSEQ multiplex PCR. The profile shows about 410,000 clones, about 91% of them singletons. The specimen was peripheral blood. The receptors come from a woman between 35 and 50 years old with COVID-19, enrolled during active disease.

CDR3 protein: CASRSLEQFF. In nucleotides, the CDR3 is TGTGCCAGCAGATCCTTAGAGCAGTTCTTC. V gene TRBV11-2 combines with J gene TRBJ2-1; D unclear. Looked up from germline, CDR1 is SGHAT and CDR2 is FQNNGV. The CDR3 runs to 10 residues. The V end was cut by 6 bases, the J end by 10 bases, with 7 bases between.

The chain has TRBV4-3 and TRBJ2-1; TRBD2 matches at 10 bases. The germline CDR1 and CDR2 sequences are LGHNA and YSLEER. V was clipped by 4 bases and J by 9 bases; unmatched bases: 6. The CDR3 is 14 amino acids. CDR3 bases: TGCGCCAGCAGCCTCACGGGGACTAGCGTTGAGCAGTTCTTC. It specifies CASSLTGTSVEQFF.

CDR3 region: CASSLTSGGYNEQFF. For the CDR3, the DNA is TGTGCCAGCAGCCTTACTAGCGGGGGTTACAATGAGCAGTTCTTC. This rearrangement joins TRBV11-2 to TRBJ2-1; 11 bases fit TRBD2. Germline V gene lookup returns CDR1 SGHAT and CDR2 FQNNGV. Germline trimming cut 5 bases from V and 4 bases from J; bases unmatched to any gene: 4. This CDR3 contains 15 residues.

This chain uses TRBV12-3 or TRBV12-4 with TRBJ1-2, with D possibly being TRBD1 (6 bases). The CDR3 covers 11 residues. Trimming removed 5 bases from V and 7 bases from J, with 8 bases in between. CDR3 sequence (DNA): TGTGCCAGCAGTGGGGGCCGTGGCTACACCTTC. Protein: CASSGGRGYTF.

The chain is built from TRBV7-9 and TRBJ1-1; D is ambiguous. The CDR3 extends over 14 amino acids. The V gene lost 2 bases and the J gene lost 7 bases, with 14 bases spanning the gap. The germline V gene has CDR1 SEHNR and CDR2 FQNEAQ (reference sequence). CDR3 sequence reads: CASSLMGGELEAFF. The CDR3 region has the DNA TGTGCCAGCAGCTTAATGGGTGGGGAGCTTGAAGCTTTCTTT. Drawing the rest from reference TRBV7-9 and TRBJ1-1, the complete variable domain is DTGVSQNPRHKITKRGQNVTFRCDPISEHNRLYWYRQTLGQGPEFLTYFQNEAQLEKSRLLSDRFSAERPKGSFSTLEIQRTEQGDSAMYLCASSLMGGELEAFFGQGTRLTVV.